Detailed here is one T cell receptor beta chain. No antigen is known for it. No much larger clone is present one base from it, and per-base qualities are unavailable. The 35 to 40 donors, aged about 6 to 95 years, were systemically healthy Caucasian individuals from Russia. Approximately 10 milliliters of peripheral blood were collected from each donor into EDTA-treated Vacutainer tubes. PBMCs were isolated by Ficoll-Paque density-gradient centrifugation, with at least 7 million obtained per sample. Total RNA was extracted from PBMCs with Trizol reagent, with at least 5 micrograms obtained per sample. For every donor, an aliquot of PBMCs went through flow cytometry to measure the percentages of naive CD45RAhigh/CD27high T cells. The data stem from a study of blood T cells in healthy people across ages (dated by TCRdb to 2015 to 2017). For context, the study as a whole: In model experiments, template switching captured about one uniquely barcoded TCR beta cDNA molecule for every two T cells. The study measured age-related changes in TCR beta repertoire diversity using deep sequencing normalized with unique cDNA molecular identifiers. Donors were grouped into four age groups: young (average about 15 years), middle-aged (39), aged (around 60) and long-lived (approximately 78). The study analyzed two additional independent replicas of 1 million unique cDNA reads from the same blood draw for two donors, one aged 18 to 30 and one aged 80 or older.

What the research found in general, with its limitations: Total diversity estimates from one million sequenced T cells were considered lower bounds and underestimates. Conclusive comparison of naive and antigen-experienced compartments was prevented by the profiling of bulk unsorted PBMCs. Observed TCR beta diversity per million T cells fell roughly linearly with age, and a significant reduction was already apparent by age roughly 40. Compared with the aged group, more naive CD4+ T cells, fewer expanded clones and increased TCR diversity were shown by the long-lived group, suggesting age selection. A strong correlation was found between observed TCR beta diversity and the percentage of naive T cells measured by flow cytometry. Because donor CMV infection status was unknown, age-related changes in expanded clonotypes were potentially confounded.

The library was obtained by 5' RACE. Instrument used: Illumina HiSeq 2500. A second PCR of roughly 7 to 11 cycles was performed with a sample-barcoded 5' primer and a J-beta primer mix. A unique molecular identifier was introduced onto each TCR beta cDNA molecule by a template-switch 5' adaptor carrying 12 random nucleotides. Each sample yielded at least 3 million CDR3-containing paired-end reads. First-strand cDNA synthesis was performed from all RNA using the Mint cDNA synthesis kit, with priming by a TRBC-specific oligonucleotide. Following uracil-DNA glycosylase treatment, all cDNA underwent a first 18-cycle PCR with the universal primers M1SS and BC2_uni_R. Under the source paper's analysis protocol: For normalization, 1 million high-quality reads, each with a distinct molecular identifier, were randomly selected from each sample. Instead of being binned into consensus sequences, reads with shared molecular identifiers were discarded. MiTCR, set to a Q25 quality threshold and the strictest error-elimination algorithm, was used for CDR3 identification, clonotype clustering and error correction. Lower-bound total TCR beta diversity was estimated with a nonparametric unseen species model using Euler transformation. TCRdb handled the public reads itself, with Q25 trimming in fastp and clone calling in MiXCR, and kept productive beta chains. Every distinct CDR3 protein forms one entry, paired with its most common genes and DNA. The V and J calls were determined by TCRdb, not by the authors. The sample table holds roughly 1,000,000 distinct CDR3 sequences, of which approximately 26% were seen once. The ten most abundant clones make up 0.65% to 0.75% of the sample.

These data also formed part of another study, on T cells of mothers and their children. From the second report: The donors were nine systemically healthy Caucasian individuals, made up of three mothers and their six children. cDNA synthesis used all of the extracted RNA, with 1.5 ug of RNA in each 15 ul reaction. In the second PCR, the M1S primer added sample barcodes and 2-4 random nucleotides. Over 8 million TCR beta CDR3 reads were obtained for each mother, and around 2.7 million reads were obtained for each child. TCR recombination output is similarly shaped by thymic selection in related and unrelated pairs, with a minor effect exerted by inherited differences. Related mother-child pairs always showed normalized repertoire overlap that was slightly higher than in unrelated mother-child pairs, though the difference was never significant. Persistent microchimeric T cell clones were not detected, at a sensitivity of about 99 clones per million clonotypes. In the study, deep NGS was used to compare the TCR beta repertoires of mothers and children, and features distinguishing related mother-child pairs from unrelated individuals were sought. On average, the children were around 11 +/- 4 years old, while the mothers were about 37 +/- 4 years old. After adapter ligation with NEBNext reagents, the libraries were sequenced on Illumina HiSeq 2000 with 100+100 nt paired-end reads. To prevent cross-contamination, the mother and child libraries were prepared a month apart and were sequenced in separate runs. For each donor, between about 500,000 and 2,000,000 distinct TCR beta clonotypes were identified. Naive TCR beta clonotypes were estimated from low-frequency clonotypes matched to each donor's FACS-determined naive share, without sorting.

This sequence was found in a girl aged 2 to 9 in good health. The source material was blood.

The base sequence is TGCGCCAGCGAGCTCGGCGGAGGGGGCCATGGCTACACCTTC. Its product reads: CASELGGGGHGYTF. The chain is encoded by TRBV5-1 joined to TRBJ1-2; 7 of the junction bases match TRBD1. For CDR1 and CDR2, the germline V gene lists SGHRS and YFSETQ. The CDR3, from cysteine to phenylalanine, totals 14 residues. Only CDR3 DNA is held: 42 bases, read in frame from base 1. V trim: 7 bases; J trim: 6 bases; unmatched bases: 12. Where the CDR3 stops, the reference TRBV5-1 and TRBJ1-2 genes take over; the full variable domain is KAGVTQTPRYLIKTRGQQVTLSCSPISGHRSVSWYQQTPGQGLQFLFEYFSETQRNKGNFPGRFSGRQFSNSRSEMNVSTLELGDSALYLCASELGGGGHGYTFGSGTRLTVV.